This T cell receptor beta chain was documented in a study of T cell responses to AZD1222 COVID-19 vaccine (dated by TCRdb to the early 2020s). In terms of the full investigation: A total of 233 trial participants underwent TCR sequencing, of whom nearly 210 received two doses of AZD1222 and about 25 received two doses of the MenACWY control vaccine. Trial participants were enrolled by age into subgroups of 18-55, 56-69 and 70-plus years, and around 140, 26 and 57 TCR-sequenced participants, respectively, were included in these subgroups. On the study overall, not on this receptor specifically: No day 14 peak-response samples were available, so repertoires were characterized only after the peak T cell response. Only a handful of AZD1222 recipients were SARS-CoV-2 seropositive at baseline, limiting conclusions about previously exposed vaccinees. Reportedly, almost half of the unique spike-specific TCRs recognized epitopes lying outside the regions that are mutated in the B.1.351 and B.1.1.7 variants. In the small 56-69-year group, the increase in depth fell short of significance, most likely because of low power. Most participants were white British and females outnumbered males, and the authors suggested that clonal diversity may have been underestimated. Spike-specific TCR breadth and depth rose significantly after two AZD1222 doses compared with day 0 and with MenACWY recipients. The whole spike protein was spanned by vaccine-associated CD4 TCRs, and dominant responses were seen in regions 160-218 and 743-854.

A note on this clone: The specificity of this receptor is unknown. Per-nucleotide qualities are absent, and no much larger clonotype sits a single base away.

The CDR3 regions of human TCRbeta chains were analyzed by immunosequencing. The paper's data handling went like this. TCRs in the repertoires were compared against a reference library of SARS-CoV-2-specific TCRs that had been generated with the MIRA antigen-specificity platform. Breadth meant the fraction of unique TCRs that were SARS-CoV-2-associated, whereas depth meant the fraction of total T cells that were SARS-CoV-2-associated. Using the MIRA data, each spike-specific TCR was assigned both to the spike region to which the TCR was reactive and to a CD4 or CD8 class. Log10-transformed breadth and depth values were compared by one-way ANOVA with Sidak's multiple comparisons tests. The clones in this table, taken by TCRdb from immuneACCESS, are in-frame only. Not every clone is retained; where verified, under half of the shortfall comes from an unresolved V gene, and the cause of the rest is unknown. V, J and clone size are those of that table, while D and trimming were read from the DNA. The sample records fewer than 90,000 clones, 86% of which are singletons. 4.5% to 7% of the sample is in the top ten clones.

The time point label corresponds to: about 28 days (+/-7) after the second vaccine dose. AZD1222 recipients whose second dose came at about 4 weeks and those whose second dose came at about 12 weeks were combined into one group, since spike-specific TCR depth and breadth did not differ between the two schedules. Samples from vaccinated people were obtained from the UK trials COV001 and COV002, which included a single-blind randomized controlled phase 2/3 trial of AZD1222 (ChAdOx1 nCoV-19) in healthy adults. For TCRbeta chain sequencing, PBMC samples were collected from trial participants at day 0 and at day 28 after the second dose. CDR1 and CDR2 are drawn from the germline V gene (reference sequence): LGHDT, YNNKEL. Counted from cysteine to phenylalanine, this CDR3 has 12 amino acids. Just the 36-base CDR3 DNA is kept, in frame starting at base 1. V is shortened by 4 bases, J by 8 bases, and the region joining them spans 8 bases.

The chain is made from TRBV3-1 (or the pseudogene TRBV3-2) and TRBJ1-4, with TRBD1 as a weak D call on 5 bases. The sample consisted of peripheral blood, taken 28 days after the second AZD1222 dose. The sequence derives from an adult who received the AZD1222 COVID-19 vaccine. The DNA reads as follows: TGTGCCAGCAGCCTAGGGGAGGAAAAACTGTTTTTT. Protein translation: CASSLGEEKLFF.